This entry lists 21 T cell receptor beta chains sequenced from one sample in a study of naive and memory T cell subsets. The beta constant-region primer was an equimolar mix of two oligonucleotides covering TRBC1 and TRBC2. Ligated cDNA was amplified by four rounds of PCR with nested alpha and beta constant-region primers and SP2. Using its own MiXCR run on the UMI-ligation and nested PCR reads, TCRdb lists one record per CDR3 protein. Among around 18,000 distinct CDR3 sequences listed, around 8.2% were seen once. The sample comprised central memory CD8+ T cells from blood. The origin of the receptors is a human donor in good health.

This clonotype came up many times. This chain connects TRBV7-8 to TRBJ1-5; D gene ambiguous. From germline, CDR1 is SGHVS and CDR2 FQNEAQ. The CDR3 spans 15 residues. V was trimmed by 11 bases and J by 4 bases, leaving 21 bases between them. CDR3 sequence reads: CASVGGSGKNQPQHF. The CDR3 region has the DNA TGTGCCTCCGTCGGAGGGTCTGGGAAAAATCAGCCCCAGCATTTT.

By share, this clonotype ranks as medium-sized. The chain carries TRBV6-4 and TRBJ1-1; no firm D call. The CDR3 runs 13 residues. Germline values: CDR1 MRHNA, CDR2 SNTAGT. The V gene lost 4 bases and the J gene lost 1 base, with 7 bases spanning the gap. CDR3 amino acids: CASSVDQNTEAFF. The CDR3 nucleotides read TGTGCCAGCAGTGTCGACCAGAACACTGAAGCTTTCTTT.

This clonotype was found many times. The chain carries TRBV12-3 or TRBV12-4 and TRBJ1-1; a weak D match, TRBD1 (5 bases). There are 13 residues in the CDR3. V shed 5 bases and J shed 7 bases, with 14 bases lying between them. The CDR3 loop reads CASSRSGRGEAFF. The CDR3, as DNA: TGTGCCAGCAGTCGCTCGGGGAGGGGTGAAGCTTTCTTT.

This clonotype was counted ten times or more. A much larger clone is a single base away; this may be a read error. This chain uses TRBV12-3 or TRBV12-4 with TRBJ1-1; D not resolved. The length of the CDR3 is 13 residues. V was trimmed by 2 bases and J by 1 base, leaving 5 bases between them. CDR3 sequence (DNA): TGTGCCAGCAGTTTATTGAGGAACACTGAAGCTTTCTTT. It is translated as CASSLLRNTEAFF.

This clonotype was detected ten times or more. The V gene is TRBV2, the J gene TRBJ1-2; 8 nucleotides agree with TRBD1. The CDR3 runs 16 residues. Looked up from germline, CDR1 is SNHLY and CDR2 is FYNNEI. J lost 8 bases, V lost 4 bases, and 15 bases had no gene match. The CDR3, as DNA: TGTGCCAGCAGTGCAGTAGCCCAGGGGGCAACGTGGGGCTACACCTTC. It specifies CASSAVAQGATWGYTF.

This rearrangement joins TRBV11-2 to TRBJ2-1, with D possibly matching TRBD2 (6 bases). The CDR3 consists of 16 residues. The V and J ends lost 5 bases and 5 bases respectively, with 19 bases between them. Germline V lookup: CDR1 SGHAT, CDR2 FQNNGV. The CDR3: CASSPGLGLPDNEQFF. DNA of the CDR3: TGTGCCAGCAGCCCCGGATTAGGACTACCGGACAATGAGCAGTTCTTC.

This sequence joins TRBV6-5 and TRBJ1-1; D ambiguous. The V end was cut by 2 bases, the J end by 0 bases, with 7 bases between. CDR3 size: 14 residues. Germline V lookup: CDR1 MNHEY, CDR2 SVGAGI. CDR3: CASSYGDVNTEAFF. CDR3 bases: TGTGCCAGCAGTTACGGCGACGTGAACACTGAAGCTTTCTTT.

This clonotype has a count of ten or more. This chain links TRBV4-2 with TRBJ2-1, with D perhaps TRBD2 (5 bases). This CDR3 spans 16 amino acids. Germline loops: CDR1 LGHNA, CDR2 YNFKEQ. Trimming cost V 0 bases and J 3 bases, with 12 bases left between them. In DNA form, the CDR3 reads TGTGCCAGCAGCCAAGAAGAGGGAGCAGGCTACAATGAGCAGTTCTTC. Its translation is CASSQEEGAGYNEQFF.

This chain connects TRBV7-8 to TRBJ2-2; 12 nucleotides agree with TRBD2. Losses at the gene ends were 1 base for V and 5 bases for J; bases not matched to a gene: 5. The CDR3 is made up of 17 amino acids. The germline V gene has CDR1 SGHVS and CDR2 FQNEAQ. CDR3 in amino acids: CASSLVLAGGRTGELFF. The CDR3 nucleotides read TGTGCCAGCAGCTTAGTACTAGCGGGGGGTCGGACCGGGGAGCTGTTTTTT.

This clonotype was seen at least ten times. J is TRBJ2-7 and V is TRBV20-1, with D possibly matching TRBD1 (5 bases). CDR3 length: 14 residues. The V and J ends lost 1 base and 0 bases respectively, with 10 bases between them. Germline CDR1 is DFQATT and CDR2 is SNEGSKA (reference sequence). The DNA of the CDR3 is TGCAGTGCTAGAGGATACAGGAGCTCCTACGAGCAGTACTTC. This encodes CSARGYRSSYEQYF.

By sample share, this clonotype is medium-sized. The chain uses TRBV24-1 and TRBJ2-2; 10 nucleotides line up with TRBD2. Germline CDR1 KGHDR, CDR2 SFDVKD. V lost 5 bases, J lost 3 bases, and 2 bases stayed unmatched. CDR3 length equals 15 residues. The DNA for the CDR3 is TGTGCCACCAGTGTAGGGACTAGCGACACCGGGGAGCTGTTTTTT. Protein: CATSVGTSDTGELFF.

In this sample, this clonotype turned up a few times. V usage is TRBV20-1 and J usage is TRBJ2-7; 7 nucleotides agree with TRBD2. CDR1 is DFQATT and CDR2 is SNEGSKA in the germline V gene (reference sequence). CDR3 size: 16 residues. V shed 3 bases and J 0 bases; nucleotides not matched to a gene: 11. Written as DNA, the CDR3 is TGCAGTGCTAGGGGCCTGGCTAGCGGAGACTCCTACGAGCAGTACTTC. Amino acid sequence: CSARGLASGDSYEQYF.

This clonotype was detected ten times or more. This CDR3 reads CASTGLGTYNEQFF. CDR3 nucleotide sequence: TGTGCCAGCACCGGACTGGGAACCTACAATGAGCAGTTCTTC. The chain couples TRBV7-9 to TRBJ2-1; TRBD2 is a possible D gene (5 bases). V lost 7 bases to trimming and J lost 2 bases, with 12 bases between them. From germline, CDR1 is SEHNR and CDR2 FQNEAQ (reference sequence). CDR3 length equals 14 residues. Variable domain in full (rest from reference TRBV7-9 and TRBJ2-1): DTGVSQNPRHKITKRGQNVTFRCDPISEHNRLYWYRQTLGQGPEFLTYFQNEAQLEKSRLLSDRFSAERPKGSFSTLEIQRTEQGDSAMYLCASTGLGTYNEQFFGPGTRLTVL.

This clonotype appeared many times. This chain joins TRBV5-5 and TRBJ1-5; D gene ambiguous. This CDR3 has 12 amino acids. Germline CDR1 and CDR2: SGHKS and YYEKEE (reference sequence). V was clipped by 1 base and J by 5 bases, with 4 bases between them. The CDR3 region is CASSLPDQPQHF. For the CDR3, the DNA is TGTGCCAGCAGCTTGCCCGATCAGCCCCAGCATTTT. Combining the CDR3 with reference TRBV5-5 and TRBJ1-5 gives the whole variable domain DAGVTQSPTHLIKTRGQQVTLRCSPISGHKSVSWYQQVLGQGPQFIFQYYEKEERGRGNFPDRFSARQFPNYSSELNVNALLLGDSALYLCASSLPDQPQHFGDGTRLSIL.

Many counts were recorded for this clonotype. The chain recombines TRBV5-1 with TRBJ2-7; D unresolved. V was pared by 4 bases and J by 1 base, with 12 bases between. The CDR3 contains 14 residues. Germline V CDR1 and CDR2: SGHRS, YFSETQ. The CDR3 reads CASSLSAVSYEQYF. Here the CDR3 DNA reads TGCGCCAGCAGCCTATCTGCCGTTTCCTACGAGCAGTACTTC.

This clonotype was seen only a few times. V gene TRBV6-1 combines with J gene TRBJ1-6; perhaps TRBD1 as D (6 bases). The CDR3 contains 14 residues. V lost 3 bases, J lost 5 bases, and 8 bases lay in between. In germline, CDR1 is MNHNS, CDR2 SASEGT. The CDR3 region has the DNA TGTGCCAGCAGTGACAGGGGTGATAATTCACCCCTCCACTTT. Translation gives CASSDRGDNSPLHF.

This clonotype has a count of ten or more. The V call is TRBV6-4, the J call TRBJ1-4; 11 bases line up with TRBD1. Trimming at V came to 4 bases and at J to 8 bases, leaving 6 bases not matched to a gene. CDR3 size: 15 residues. CDR1 and CDR2 from the germline V gene are MRHNA and SNTAGT. The CDR3 reads CASSAGQGAGEKLFF. The CDR3 DNA sequence: TGTGCCAGCAGTGCCGGACAGGGGGCGGGAGAAAAACTGTTTTTT.

The gene calls are TRBV18 and TRBJ1-2, with 10 bases fitting TRBD1. This CDR3 region has 16 residues. Germline V gene sequence: CDR1 KGHSH, CDR2 LQKENI. V gave up 4 bases and J gave up 3 bases; unmatched junction bases: 8. CDR3 protein: CASSRDRGRSDYGYTF. The CDR3 region has the DNA TGTGCCAGCTCACGAGACAGGGGGCGGTCGGACTATGGCTACACCTTC.

The sample holds a few counts of this clonotype. This chain joins TRBV6-5 and TRBJ2-7; D may be TRBD2 (8 bases). The CDR3 has 18 amino acids. Trimming removed 4 bases from V and 5 bases from J, with 27 bases in between. Germline V gives CDR1 MNHEY, CDR2 SVGAGI. The CDR3 here is CASSSAPPGGGAWHEQYF. The CDR3, as DNA: TGTGCCAGCAGTTCGGCCCCCCCGGGAGGGGGCGCCTGGCACGAGCAGTACTTC.

This clonotype was counted only a few times. The chain recombines TRBV24-1 with TRBJ2-1, with 8 bases that match TRBD1. The germline V gene encodes CDR1 KGHDR and CDR2 SFDVKD. The CDR3 loop spans 16 amino acids. V shed 6 bases and J 0 bases; nucleotides not matched to a gene: 6. The CDR3 region is CATSLTGGPSYNEQFF. For the CDR3, the DNA is TGTGCCACCAGTCTCACAGGGGGGCCCTCCTACAATGAGCAGTTCTTC.

This clonotype was detected a few times. One base away lies a much larger clone, so this may be a sequencing read error. The gene calls are TRBV27 and TRBJ2-7; a possible D gene is TRBD1 (6 bases). V dropped 5 bases and J dropped 3 bases, with 17 bases sitting between them. This CDR3 is 15 amino acids long. Looked up from germline, CDR1 is MNHEY and CDR2 is SMNVEV (reference sequence). CDR3 residues: CASSQIQGRVYEQYF. The CDR3 DNA follows: TGTGCCAGCAGTCAAATACAGGGAAGGGTCTACGAGCAGTACTTC.